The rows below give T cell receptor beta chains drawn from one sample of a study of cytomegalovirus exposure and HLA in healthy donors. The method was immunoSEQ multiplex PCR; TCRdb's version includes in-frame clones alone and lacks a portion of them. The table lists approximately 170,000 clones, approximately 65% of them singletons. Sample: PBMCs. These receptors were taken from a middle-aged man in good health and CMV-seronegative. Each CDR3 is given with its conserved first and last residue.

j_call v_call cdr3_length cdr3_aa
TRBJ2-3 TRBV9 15 CASSVSDRATDTQYF
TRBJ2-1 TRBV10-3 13 CAISEESNNEQFF
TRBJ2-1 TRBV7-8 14 CASSSQTRGFEQFF
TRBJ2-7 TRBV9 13 CASSVGGDYEQYF
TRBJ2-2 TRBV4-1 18 CASSLGTSGSGSTGELFF
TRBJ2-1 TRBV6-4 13 CASSDYQGNEQFF
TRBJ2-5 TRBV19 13 CASSSQYQETQYF
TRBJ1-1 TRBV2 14 CASRGVRDRAEAFF
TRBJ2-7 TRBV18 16 CASSPSSELVRAEQYF
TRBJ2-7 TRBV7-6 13 CASSRSGGYEQYF
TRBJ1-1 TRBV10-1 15 CASRGSRRVNTEAFF
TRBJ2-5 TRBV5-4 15 CASSPRDRGPETQYF
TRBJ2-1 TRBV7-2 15 CASTQPGQVYNEQFF
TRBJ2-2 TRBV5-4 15 CASSPGQGASGELFF
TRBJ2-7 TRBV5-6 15 CASSLPRDTYYEQYF
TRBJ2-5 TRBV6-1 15 CASMGGLTNLKTQYF